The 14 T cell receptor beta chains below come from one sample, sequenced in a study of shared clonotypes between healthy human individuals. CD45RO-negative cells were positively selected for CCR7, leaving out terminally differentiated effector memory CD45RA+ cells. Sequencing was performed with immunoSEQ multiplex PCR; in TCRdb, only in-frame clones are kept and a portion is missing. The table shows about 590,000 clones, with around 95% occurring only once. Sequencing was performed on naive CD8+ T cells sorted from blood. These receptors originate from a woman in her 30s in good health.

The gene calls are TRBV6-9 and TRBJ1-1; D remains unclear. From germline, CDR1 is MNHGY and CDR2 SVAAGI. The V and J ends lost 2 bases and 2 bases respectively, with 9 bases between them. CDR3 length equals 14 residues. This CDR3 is CASSYRPLNTEAFF. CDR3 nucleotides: TGTGCCAGCAGTTATCGGCCGTTAAACACTGAAGCTTTCTTT.

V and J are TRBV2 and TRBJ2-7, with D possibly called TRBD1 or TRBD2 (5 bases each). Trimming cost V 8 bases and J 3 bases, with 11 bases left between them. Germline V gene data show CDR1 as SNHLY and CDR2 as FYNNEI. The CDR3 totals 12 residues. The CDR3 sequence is CASGGRIYEQYF. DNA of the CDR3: TGTGCCAGCGGGGGACGGATCTACGAGCAGTACTTC.

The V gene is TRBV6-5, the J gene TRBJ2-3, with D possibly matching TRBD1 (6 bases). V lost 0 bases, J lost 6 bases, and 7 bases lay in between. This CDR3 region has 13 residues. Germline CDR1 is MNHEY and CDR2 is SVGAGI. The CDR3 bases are TGTGCCAGCAGTTACTCAGGGGGTGATACGCAGTATTTT. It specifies CASSYSGGDTQYF.

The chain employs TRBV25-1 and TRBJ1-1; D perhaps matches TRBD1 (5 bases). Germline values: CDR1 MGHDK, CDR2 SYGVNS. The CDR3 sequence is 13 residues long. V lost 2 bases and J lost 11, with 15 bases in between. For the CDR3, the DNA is TGTGCCAGCAGTGAAAGTTCCCTCAGGGATGCTTTCTTT. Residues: CASSESSLRDAFF.

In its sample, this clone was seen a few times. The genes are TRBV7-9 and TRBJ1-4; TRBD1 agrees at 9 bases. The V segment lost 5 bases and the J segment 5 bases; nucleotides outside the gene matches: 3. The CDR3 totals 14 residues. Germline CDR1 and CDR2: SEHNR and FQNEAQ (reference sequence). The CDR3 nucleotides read TGTGCCAGCAGCCGGACAGGGGAAAATGAAAAACTGTTTTTT. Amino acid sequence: CASSRTGENEKLFF.

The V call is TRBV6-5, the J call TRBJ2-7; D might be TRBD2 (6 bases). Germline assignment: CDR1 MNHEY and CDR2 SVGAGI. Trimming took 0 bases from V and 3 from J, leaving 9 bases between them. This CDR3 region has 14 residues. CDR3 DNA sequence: TGTGCCAGCAGTTACTCCGAGGGAGGCTACGAGCAGTACTTC. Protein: CASSYSEGGYEQYF.

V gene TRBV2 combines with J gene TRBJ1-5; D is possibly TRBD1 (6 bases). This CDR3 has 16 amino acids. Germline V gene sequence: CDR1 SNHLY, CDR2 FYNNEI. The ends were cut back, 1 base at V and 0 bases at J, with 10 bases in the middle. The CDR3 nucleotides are TGTGCCAGCAGTGAAGGGACAGTCTATAGCAATCAGCCCCAGCATTTT. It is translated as CASSEGTVYSNQPQHF. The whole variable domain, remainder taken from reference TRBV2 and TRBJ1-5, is EPEVTQTPSHQVTQMGQEVILRCVPISNHLYFYWYRQILGQKVEFLVSFYNNEISEKSEIFDDQFSVERPDGSNFTLKIRSTKLEDSAMYFCASSEGTVYSNQPQHFGDGTRLSIL.

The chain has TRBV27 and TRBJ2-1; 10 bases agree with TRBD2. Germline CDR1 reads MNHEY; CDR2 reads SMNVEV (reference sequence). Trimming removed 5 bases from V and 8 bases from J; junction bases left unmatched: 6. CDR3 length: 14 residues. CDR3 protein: CASSPSSGSYEQFF. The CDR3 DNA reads TGTGCCAGCAGTCCCTCTAGCGGGAGTTATGAGCAGTTCTTC.

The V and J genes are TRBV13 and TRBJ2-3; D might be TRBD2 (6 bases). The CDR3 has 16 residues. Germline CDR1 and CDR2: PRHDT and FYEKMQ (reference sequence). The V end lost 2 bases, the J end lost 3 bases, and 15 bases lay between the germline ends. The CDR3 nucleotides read TGTGCCAGCAGCTTAAGGCGGGAAGATTCGACAGATACGCAGTATTTT. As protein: CASSLRREDSTDTQYF.

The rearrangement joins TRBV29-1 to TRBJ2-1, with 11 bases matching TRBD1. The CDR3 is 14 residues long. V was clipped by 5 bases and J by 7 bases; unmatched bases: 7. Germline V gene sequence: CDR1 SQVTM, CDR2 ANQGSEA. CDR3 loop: CSVKGQGAGNEQFF. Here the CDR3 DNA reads TGCAGCGTTAAAGGACAGGGGGCGGGAAATGAGCAGTTCTTC.

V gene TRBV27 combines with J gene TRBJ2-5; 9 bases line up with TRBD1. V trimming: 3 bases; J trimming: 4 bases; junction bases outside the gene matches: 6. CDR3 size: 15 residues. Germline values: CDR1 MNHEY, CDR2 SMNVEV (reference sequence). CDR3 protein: CASSFGTGWLETQYF. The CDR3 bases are TGTGCCAGCAGTTTTGGGACAGGGTGGTTAGAGACCCAGTACTTC.

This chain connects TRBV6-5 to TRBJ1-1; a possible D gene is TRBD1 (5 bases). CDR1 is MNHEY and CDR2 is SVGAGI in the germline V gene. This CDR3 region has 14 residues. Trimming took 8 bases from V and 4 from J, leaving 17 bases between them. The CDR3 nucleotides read TGTGCCAGCTCACCAGGGAGGGGCGGCACTGAAGCTTTCTTT. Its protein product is CASSPGRGGTEAFF.

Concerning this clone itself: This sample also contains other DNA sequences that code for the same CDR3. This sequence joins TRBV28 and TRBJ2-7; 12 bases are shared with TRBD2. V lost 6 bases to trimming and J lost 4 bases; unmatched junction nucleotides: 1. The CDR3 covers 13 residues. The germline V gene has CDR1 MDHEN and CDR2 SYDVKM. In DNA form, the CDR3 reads TGTGCCAGCAGGACTAGCGGGAGTTACGAGCAGTACTTC. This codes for CASRTSGSYEQYF. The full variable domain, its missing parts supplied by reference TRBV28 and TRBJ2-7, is DVKVTQSSRYLVKRTGEKVFLECVQDMDHENMFWYRQDPGLGLRLIYFSYDVKMKEKGDIPEGYSVSREKKERFSLILESASTNQTSMYLCASRTSGSYEQYFGPGTRLTVT.

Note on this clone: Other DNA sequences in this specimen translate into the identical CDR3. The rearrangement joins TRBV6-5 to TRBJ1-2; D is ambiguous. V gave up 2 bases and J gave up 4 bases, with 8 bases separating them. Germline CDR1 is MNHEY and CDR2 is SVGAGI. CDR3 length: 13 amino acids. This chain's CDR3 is CASSYEQSYGYTF. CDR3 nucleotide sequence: TGTGCCAGCAGTTACGAACAGTCCTATGGCTACACCTTC.